The source of this T cell receptor beta chain is a study of cytomegalovirus exposure and HLA in healthy donors. V dropped 7 bases and J dropped 7; count of bases not matched to a gene: 8. Germline V gives CDR1 MNHNS, CDR2 SASEGT. The CDR3 loop spans 14 amino acids. PCR was performed using 60 Vbeta and 13 Jbeta primers. The repertoire was sequenced with immunoSEQ multiplex PCR; TCRdb's copy has only in-frame clones and lacks some. The sample shows about 120,000 clones, roughly 78% of them seen only once. V and J are TRBV6-1 and TRBJ2-1; 9 nucleotides agree with TRBD1. Sequenced sample: PBMCs. This clonotype was sampled from a man aged 30-40 years in good health and CMV-seropositive. Written as DNA, the CDR3 is TGTGCCAGCACCGGAAGGGACAGGGTAAATGAGCAGTTCTTC. Amino acid sequence: CASTGRDRVNEQFF.